These 24 T cell receptor beta chains were sequenced from one sample in a study of T-cell reconstitution after alpha-beta-depleted transplantation in children. Molecular barcoding with unique molecular identifiers was used for the TCRbeta library. TCRdb re-called the PCR reads through MiXCR, storing one row per CDR3 protein. The sample consists of approximately 300,000 distinct CDR3 sequences, over 9.5% of them appearing once. The sequences come from PBMCs, collected before TCRalphabeta/CD19-depleted stem cell transplant. The receptors originated from a boy under two years old with acute myeloid leukemia, due to receive a stem cell transplant.

This clonotype was recorded only once. Mismatch with germline at one junction end may stem from a read error. The V and J genes are TRBV2 and TRBJ1-5; 12 positions match TRBD1. CDR1 and CDR2 from the germline V gene are SNHLY and FYNNEI. The CDR3 runs 19 residues. This CDR3 is CAFSFWRGQGAYSYQPQHF. In nucleotides, the CDR3 is TGTGCCTTCAGTTTTTGGCGGGGACAGGGGGCATATAGCTATCAGCCCCAGCATTTT.

In its sample, this clonotype was seen many times. The rearrangement joins TRBV5-1 to TRBJ1-4; 7 bases agree with TRBD1. CDR3 size: 13 residues. CDR1 SGHRS and CDR2 YFSETQ come from the germline V gene. J was trimmed by 10 bases and V by 3 bases; bases with no gene match: 6. CDR3 DNA: TGCGCCAGCAGCTCGGGACAGAAGGGAAAACTGTTTTTT. Translation: CASSSGQKGKLFF.

This clonotype was counted ten times or more. The chain uses TRBV12-3 or TRBV12-4 and TRBJ1-6; 10 nucleotides match TRBD1. J lost 5 bases, V lost 5 bases, and 3 bases had no gene match. The CDR3 runs to 15 residues. The DNA of the CDR3 is TGTGCCAGCAGTCCGGACAGGGGGAATAATTCACCCCTCCACTTT. It yields the protein CASSPDRGNNSPLHF.

In this sample, this clonotype turned up many times. CDR3 loop: CASSPDTRRWNEQFF. CDR3 DNA sequence: TGTGCCAGCTCGCCCGACACCAGAAGGTGGAATGAGCAGTTCTTC. The rearrangement links TRBV18 to TRBJ2-1; D call uncertain. The CDR3 runs 15 residues. The germline gives CDR1 KGHSH, CDR2 LQKENI. The V end lost 6 bases, the J end lost 7 bases, and 19 bases lay between the germline ends. The full variable domain, in which reference TRBV18 and TRBJ2-1 provide the parts outside the CDR3, is NAGVMQNPRHLVRRRGQEARLRCSPMKGHSHVYWYRQLPEEGLKFMVYLQKENIIDESGMPKERFSAEFPKEGPSILRIQQVVRGDSAAYFCASSPDTRRWNEQFFGPGTRLTVL.

This clonotype showed up just once. This may come from a read error, since a much larger clone is one base off. The V and J genes are TRBV7-2 and TRBJ2-1; D unclear. The CDR3 runs 14 residues. Germline V gene lookup returns CDR1 SGHTA and CDR2 FQGNSA. The CDR3 loop is CASSLESANNERFF. Written as DNA, the CDR3 is TGTGCCAGCAGCTTAGAAAGCGCAAACAATGAGCGGTTCTTC.

This clonotype was detected many times. This chain uses TRBV7-9 with TRBJ2-5; D not resolved. Germline assignment: CDR1 SEHNR and CDR2 FQNEAQ (reference sequence). The CDR3 contains 13 residues. Trimming took off 0 bases at V and 3 bases at J, with 5 bases between the two ends. CDR3 DNA sequence: TGTGCCAGCAGCTTAGCTGGCAAAGAGACCCAGTACTTC. It encodes CASSLAGKETQYF.

This clonotype was recorded at least ten times. The chain is built from TRBV20-1 and TRBJ1-2, with 9 bases that match TRBD1. V trimming: 3 bases; J trimming: 3 bases; junction bases outside the gene matches: 8. CDR1 DFQATT and CDR2 SNEGSKA come from the germline V gene (reference sequence). The CDR3 runs 15 residues. The CDR3 protein is CSARDRGRLDYGYTF. The CDR3, as DNA: TGCAGTGCTAGGGACAGGGGACGCCTGGACTATGGCTACACCTTC.

This clonotype was observed at least ten times. This chain connects TRBV12-3 or TRBV12-4 to TRBJ2-5, with TRBD2 as a possible D gene (6 bases). This CDR3 is 14 amino acids long. V was cut by 5 bases and J by 2 bases, with 12 bases left in between. The chain's CDR3 is CASSPRDLQETQYF. The CDR3 DNA reads TGTGCCAGCAGTCCCCGGGACTTACAAGAGACCCAGTACTTC.

This clonotype showed up many times. The CDR3 DNA is TGTGCCAGCAGGCCGGGACAGACGAACACTGAAGCTTTCTTT. Its translation: CASRPGQTNTEAFF. The chain uses TRBV2 and TRBJ1-1; 7 bases are shared with TRBD1. V lost 6 bases, J lost 1 base, and 5 bases stayed unmatched. The CDR3 contains 14 residues. Germline CDR1 is SNHLY and CDR2 is FYNNEI.

The chain uses TRBV7-2 and TRBJ2-7; D unclear. The CDR3 extends over 12 amino acids. V gave up 7 bases and J gave up 4 bases, with 11 bases separating them. Looked up from germline, CDR1 is SGHTA and CDR2 is FQGNSA. Here the CDR3 DNA reads TGTGCCAGCAACCCGGACGGATACGAGCAGTACTTC. This gives the protein CASNPDGYEQYF. Supplemented by reference TRBV7-2 and TRBJ2-7, the full variable domain reads GAGVSQSPSNKVTEKGKDVELRCDPISGHTALYWYRQSLGQGLEFLIYFQGNSAPDKSGLPSDRFSAERTGGSVSTLTIQRTQQEDSAVYLCASNPDGYEQYFGPGTRLTVT.

V is TRBV5-1 and J is TRBJ1-3; 8 nucleotides align to TRBD1. This CDR3 region has 16 residues. With 4 bases clipped from V and 0 bases from J, the junction kept 6 bases outside the gene matches. From germline, CDR1 is SGHRS and CDR2 YFSETQ. The CDR3 protein is CASSATGARSGNTIYF. CDR3 nucleotides: TGCGCCAGCAGCGCGACAGGGGCACGCTCTGGAAACACCATATATTTT.

This rearrangement joins TRBV7-9 to TRBJ1-2; D remains unclear. The CDR3 extends over 13 amino acids. V was trimmed by 5 bases and J by 4 bases, leaving 11 bases between them. Germline lookup yields CDR1 SEHNR and CDR2 FQNEAQ (reference sequence). The CDR3 here is CASSLGPLYGYTF. CDR3 nucleotides: TGTGCCAGCAGCCTCGGACCGCTCTATGGCTACACCTTC. Based on the CDR3 plus reference TRBV7-9 and TRBJ1-2, the full variable domain is DTGVSQNPRHKITKRGQNVTFRCDPISEHNRLYWYRQTLGQGPEFLTYFQNEAQLEKSRLLSDRFSAERPKGSFSTLEIQRTEQGDSAMYLCASSLGPLYGYTFGSGTRLTVV.

This clonotype was recorded at least ten times. This chain links TRBV12-3 or TRBV12-4 with TRBJ1-1, with TRBD1 matching 7 bases. V gave up 8 bases and J gave up 4 bases; unmatched junction bases: 13. The CDR3 has 15 amino acids. CDR3 protein: CASGPQTGRVTEAFF. The CDR3 DNA is TGTGCCAGCGGGCCCCAGACAGGGAGGGTCACTGAAGCTTTCTTT.

This clonotype was seen ten or more times. This chain joins TRBV10-3 and TRBJ2-7; D may match TRBD1 or TRBD2 (5 bases each). CDR1 is ENHRY and CDR2 is SYGVKD in the germline V gene. The length of the CDR3 is 16 residues. With 3 bases removed from V and 2 bases from J, the gap between germline ends came to 17 bases. As DNA, the CDR3 is TGTGCCATCAGTGATAGGTCCCCGGGACGGACCTACGAGCAGTACTTC. It specifies CAISDRSPGRTYEQYF.

This clonotype has at least ten counts. The V call is TRBV7-2, the J call TRBJ1-2; D perhaps matches TRBD1 (6 bases). The V and J ends lost 1 base and 8 bases respectively, with 11 bases between them. There are 13 residues in the CDR3. Germline assignment: CDR1 SGHTA and CDR2 FQGNSA. In nucleotides, the CDR3 is TGTGCCAGCAGCTTAGACAGGGTACGAGGCTACACCTTC. It codes for CASSLDRVRGYTF.

The rearrangement links TRBV23-1 to TRBJ2-2, with 9 bases that match TRBD1. TRBV23-1 is labeled an ORF, and its function is uncertain. The junction had 4 bases not matched to a gene; V was cut back by 4 bases and J by 1 base. The CDR3 sequence is 16 residues long. The DNA of the CDR3 is TGCGCCAGCAGTCTCCGGGACAGGGAGAACACCGGGGAGCTGTTTTTT. It specifies CASSLRDRENTGELFF.

This clonotype was seen at least ten times. For the CDR3, the DNA is TGTGCCAGCAGTTCCGACAGGGTTGGCGGGGAGCTGTTTTTT. This sequence encodes CASSSDRVGGELFF. The V call is TRBV28, the J call TRBJ2-2; 7 bases agree with TRBD1. The germline CDR1 and CDR2 sequences are MDHEN and SYDVKM. J was trimmed by 7 bases and V by 4 bases; bases with no gene match: 6. The CDR3 has 14 amino acids.

The table lists this clonotype with a few counts. J is TRBJ2-7 and V is TRBV5-6; D assignment may be TRBD1 or TRBD2 (6 bases each). There are 18 residues in the CDR3. The V end lost 1 base, the J end lost 6 bases, and 26 bases lay between the germline ends. CDR1 is SGHDT, CDR2 YYEEEE, per germline. The DNA for the CDR3 is TGTGCCAGCAGCTTGTACCTTCTCGAGGGGGGTCCGATCTCCGAGCAGTACTTC. It yields the protein CASSLYLLEGGPISEQYF.

At least ten counts were recorded for this clonotype. This rearrangement joins TRBV9 to TRBJ2-5, with 7 bases fitting TRBD1. The CDR3 is 15 residues long. CDR1 is SGDLS, CDR2 YYNGEE, per germline. The V gene end was trimmed by 3 bases and the J gene end by 2 bases; junction bases not matched to a gene: 7. CDR3: CASSDDGTAQETQYF. The CDR3 DNA follows: TGTGCCAGCAGCGACGACGGGACAGCTCAAGAGACCCAGTACTTC.

This clonotype was seen many times. This rearrangement joins TRBV12-3 or TRBV12-4 to TRBJ1-1; D remains ambiguous. The CDR3 spans 11 residues. V was trimmed by 3 bases and J by 11 bases, leaving 10 bases between them. Here the CDR3 reads CASSFRGNAFF. The CDR3 DNA is TGTGCCAGCAGTTTTCGGGGTAACGCTTTCTTT.

This chain links TRBV15 with TRBJ2-7, with 9 bases lining up with TRBD1. Germline CDR1 LNHNV, CDR2 YYDKDF (reference sequence). J lost 2 bases, V lost 5 bases, and 4 bases had no gene match. The CDR3 covers 14 residues. The CDR3 DNA sequence: TGTGCCACCAGCCCCGGGACAGGGACCTACGAGCAGTACTTC. Translation gives CATSPGTGTYEQYF.

There are a few counts of this clonotype. The chain employs TRBV28 and TRBJ2-5; 10 bases agree with TRBD1. Germline V gene sequence: CDR1 MDHEN, CDR2 SYDVKM. This CDR3 is 18 amino acids long. After removal of 6 bases from V and 5 bases from J, the junction contained 18 bases not matched to a gene. The CDR3 nucleotides read TGTGCCAGCAGCTTACCCTCAGCCCCGGGACAGGGGACGGAGACCCAGTACTTC. Protein product: CASSLPSAPGQGTETQYF. The complete variable domain, with remaining parts taken from reference TRBV28 and TRBJ2-5, reads DVKVTQSSRYLVKRTGEKVFLECVQDMDHENMFWYRQDPGLGLRLIYFSYDVKMKEKGDIPEGYSVSREKKERFSLILESASTNQTSMYLCASSLPSAPGQGTETQYFGPGTRLLVL.

This clonotype was detected many times. The chain is built from TRBV20-1 and TRBJ2-7, with 10 bases identical to TRBD1. The CDR3 contains 14 residues. Germline CDR1 is DFQATT and CDR2 is SNEGSKA (reference sequence). V dropped 3 bases and J dropped 4; count of bases not matched to a gene: 6. In DNA, the CDR3 is TGCAGTGCTAGTTTGCTGGGACAGGGGTACGAGCAGTACTTC. The encoded protein is CSASLLGQGYEQYF.

This clonotype came up a few times. The chain employs TRBV12-3 or TRBV12-4 and TRBJ1-4; 7 bases line up with TRBD1. V shed 3 bases and J 6 bases; nucleotides not matched to a gene: 4. The CDR3 runs 14 residues. CDR3 sequence (DNA): TGTGCCAGCAGTTTTAGGACAGGCGATGAAAAACTGTTTTTT. Translating gives CASSFRTGDEKLFF.